A single sample gave rise to the 17 T cell receptor beta chains below, sequenced in a study of T cell repertoires in cytomegalovirus infection. TCRdb passed the reads through MiXCR, listing each CDR3 protein once. The sample includes about 530,000 distinct CDR3 sequences, more than 20% of them seen just once. Sequencing used PBMCs. Receptor source: a human donor in good health (CMV status not recorded). Some clones in this sample may be carry-over from other donors' samples.

This clonotype was detected a few times. The V call is TRBV6-5, the J call TRBJ1-6, with 7 bases lining up with TRBD1. From germline, CDR1 is MNHEY and CDR2 SVGAGI. The V segment lost 6 bases and the J segment 11 bases; nucleotides outside the gene matches: 7. This CDR3 has 13 amino acids. CDR3 residues: CASSIRQGPPLHF. CDR3 bases: TGTGCCAGCAGCATCCGACAGGGTCCACCCCTCCACTTT.

The chain uses TRBV11-3 and TRBJ2-1; TRBD2 agrees at 11 bases. The CDR3 has 16 residues. Germline V gene lookup returns CDR1 SGHNT and CDR2 YENEEA. V gave up 0 bases and J gave up 5 bases; unmatched junction bases: 3. CDR3 DNA: TGTGCCAGCAGCTTAGAGTCACTAGCGGGAGACAATGAGCAGTTCTTC. Its translation is CASSLESLAGDNEQFF.

The V gene is TRBV6-5, the J gene TRBJ1-1; D is undetermined. Between the trimmed V and J ends, which lost 7 bases and 11 bases, there was a span of 20 bases. This CDR3 region has 13 residues. Germline V CDR1 and CDR2: MNHEY, SVGAGI. Here the CDR3 DNA reads TGTGCCAGCACCGATAGGCGACATAGCGCCGCTTTCTTT. Translated: CASTDRRHSAAFF.

A few counts support this clonotype. The V call is TRBV9, the J call TRBJ1-1; tentatively, D is TRBD1 (6 bases). Trimming took off 0 bases at V and 8 bases at J, with 11 bases between the two ends. The CDR3 is 13 amino acids. Germline CDR1 and CDR2: SGDLS and YYNGEE. The CDR3 DNA is TGTGCCAGCAGCGTAGAATTCGGGACAGAAGCTTTCTTT. It yields the protein CASSVEFGTEAFF.

This clonotype was counted at least ten times. The rearrangement uses TRBV11-2 and TRBJ2-5, with TRBD2 matching over 9 bases. The CDR3 has 16 residues. V was clipped by 4 bases and J by 2 bases; unmatched bases: 8. In germline, CDR1 is SGHAT, CDR2 FQNNGV. The CDR3 DNA reads as TGTGCCAGCAGCTATGGTAGCGGGAGCCTTCAAGAGACCCAGTACTTC. It translates to CASSYGSGSLQETQYF.

The sample holds a few counts of this clonotype. This sequence joins TRBV5-6 and TRBJ1-1; D is possibly TRBD1 (6 bases). Between the trimmed V and J ends, which lost 6 bases and 3 bases, there was a span of 15 bases. Germline V lookup: CDR1 SGHDT, CDR2 YYEEEE. This CDR3 comprises 14 residues. The CDR3 sequence is CASNRDEGYTEAFF. The CDR3 DNA sequence: TGTGCCAGCAACAGGGACGAAGGCTACACTGAAGCTTTCTTT.

This chain links TRBV20-1 with TRBJ2-1; TRBD1 aligns across 12 bases. With V trimmed by 3 bases and J by 3 bases, 15 bases remained unmatched. The CDR3 is 19 residues long. CDR1 and CDR2 (germline): DFQATT, SNEGSKA (reference sequence). The CDR3 DNA sequence: TGCAGTGCTAGGGGAGGGACAGGGGGCGAGCTTGAACGCTACAATGAGCAGTTCTTC. Residues: CSARGGTGGELERYNEQFF.

The chain couples TRBV5-1 to TRBJ2-2, with 10 bases aligning to TRBD2. The CDR3 runs to 22 residues. Germline lookup yields CDR1 SGHRS and CDR2 YFSETQ. The V segment lost 4 bases and the J segment 3 bases; nucleotides outside the gene matches: 24. The CDR3 nucleotides are TGCGCCAGCAGCCCGGCGGTAGGGCTAGCGGGAGTAGGCTTGCGGGACACCGGGGAGCTGTTTTTT. This translates into CASSPAVGLAGVGLRDTGELFF.

This clonotype has ten or more counts. The CDR3 loop reads CASSLRGGYTEAFF. The CDR3 coding sequence is TGTGCCAGCAGCTTACGGGGAGGGTACACTGAAGCTTTCTTT. This chain links TRBV7-2 with TRBJ1-1; D gene unclear. Deletions cut 2 bases from V and 3 bases from J, with 10 bases between. The CDR3 has 14 amino acids. Looked up from germline, CDR1 is SGHTA and CDR2 is FQGNSA.

This clonotype was recorded many times. This sequence joins TRBV5-5 and TRBJ1-6; possibly TRBD1 for D (6 bases). V dropped 4 bases and J dropped 10 bases, with 18 bases sitting between them. This CDR3 region has 15 residues. Germline V gene lookup returns CDR1 SGHKS and CDR2 YYEKEE (reference sequence). The CDR3 sequence: CASSNHAGEGSPLHF. The DNA of the CDR3 is TGTGCCAGCAGCAACCATGCAGGGGAAGGCTCACCCCTCCACTTT.

The V and J genes are TRBV6-1 and TRBJ1-2; tentatively, D is TRBD1 (5 bases). The CDR3 is 15 residues long. Per the germline V gene, CDR1 is MNHNS and CDR2 is SASEGT. Trimming took off 0 bases at V and 4 bases at J, with 12 bases between the two ends. The CDR3 is CASSEARRQTYGYTF. In nucleotides, the CDR3 is TGTGCCAGCAGTGAAGCTCGACGACAGACCTATGGCTACACCTTC.

This chain joins TRBV9 and TRBJ2-1, with 9 bases aligning to TRBD2. CDR3 length equals 15 residues. The germline V gene encodes CDR1 SGDLS and CDR2 YYNGEE. V lost 0 bases to trimming and J lost 10 bases; unmatched junction nucleotides: 8. CDR3: CASSVDLREGLEQFF. The CDR3 nucleotides read TGTGCCAGCAGCGTAGATTTGCGGGAGGGCCTCGAGCAGTTCTTC.

The V gene is TRBV5-1, the J gene TRBJ1-2; no reliable D call. From germline, CDR1 is SGHRS and CDR2 YFSETQ. CDR3 length: 15 amino acids. Trimming removed 0 bases from V and 3 bases from J, with 12 bases in between. The CDR3 DNA reads TGCGCCAGCAGCTTGGTCCCAACGGCGGACTATGGCTACACCTTC. Protein sequence: CASSLVPTADYGYTF.

This chain uses TRBV4-1 with TRBJ2-3, with no clear D. This CDR3 comprises 14 residues. The germline CDR1 and CDR2 sequences are MGHRA and YSYEKL. V was trimmed by 4 bases and J by 5 bases, leaving 13 bases between them. CDR3 nucleotide sequence: TGCGCCAGCAGCCCTCCGGCCGCAAAAGATACGCAGTATTTT. Translated: CASSPPAAKDTQYF.

This clonotype is a singleton in its sample. This chain links TRBV20-1 with TRBJ2-7; D ambiguous. Germline lookup yields CDR1 DFQATT and CDR2 SNEGSKA (reference sequence). V was trimmed by 4 bases and J by 1 base, leaving 14 bases between them. This CDR3 has 14 residues. The CDR3, as DNA: TGCAGTGCTACCCCCAGTGGCGGTTCCTACGAGCAGTACTTC. Amino acids: CSATPSGGSYEQYF.

The chain carries TRBV6-2 or TRBV6-3 and TRBJ1-2; D not resolved. The germline CDR1 and CDR2 sequences are MNHEY and SVGEGT. V was shortened by 0 bases and J by 0 bases, with 8 bases between the two germline ends. CDR3 length: 15 residues. CDR3 region: CASSYSTNANYGYTF. Here the CDR3 DNA reads TGTGCCAGCAGTTACTCGACAAATGCTAACTATGGCTACACCTTC.

In this sample, this clonotype turned up a few times. The chain carries TRBV28 and TRBJ2-7; 7 nucleotides agree with TRBD2. Germline V gives CDR1 MDHEN, CDR2 SYDVKM. This CDR3 region has 14 residues. Trimming removed 3 bases from V and 2 bases from J; junction bases left unmatched: 4. The CDR3 coding sequence is TGTGCCAGCAGTTTCCCGGGACTAACCTACGAGCAGTACTTC. This gives the protein CASSFPGLTYEQYF.